This is a list of T cell receptor beta chains from one sample in a study of blood T cell repertoires in COVID-19. TCRdb's table, derived via immunoSEQ multiplex PCR, lists solely in-frame clones and lacks some. This table has 150,000 to 200,000 clones, around 80% appearing once. Sequencing used PBMCs or T cells enriched from blood (not recorded which). The receptors stem from a woman aged 45 to 65 who had recovered from COVID-19. Each CDR3 is given with its conserved first and last residue. The order of the fields is clone size, D gene, V gene, J gene, CDR3 DNA, CDR3 protein. The D gene is left open where the match is weak. Part of the rows lack a size; the others show once, few, many or a class for expanded clones.

-	TRBD1	TRBV28	TRBJ1-2	TGTGCCAGCAGTTTTGGGACAGGGGGCATAAATGGCTACACCTTC	CASSFGTGGINGYTF
-	-	TRBV2	TRBJ1-2	TGTGCCAGCAGGGTCACTGACTATGGCTACACCTTC	CASRVTDYGYTF
-	-	TRBV4-2	TRBJ1-2	TGTGCCAGCAGCCAAGGGCGGGGATCCGGCTATGGCTACACCTTC	CASSQGRGSGYGYTF
once	-	TRBV21-1	TRBJ2-1	TGTGCCAGCACTTGGACTGACTCTTTCTACAATGAGCAGTTCTTC	CASTWTDSFYNEQFF
-	-	TRBV19	TRBJ1-2	TGTGCCAGTAGTCCCCGCGGGGGGTTTGAGACCTTC	CASSPRGGFETF
-	-	TRBV21-1	TRBJ2-7	TGTGCCAGCAGCAAAGGGCGGAGGGACAGCGAGCAGTACTTC	CASSKGRRDSEQYF
few	-	TRBV29-1	TRBJ2-1	TGCAGCGGTGTTGGCGGGGAAGCCAGCTCCTACAATGAGCAGTTCTTC	CSGVGGEASSYNEQFF
-	TRBD1	TRBV15	TRBJ2-7	TGTGCCACCAGCAACGGGGGGACAGGGGGGCACGAGCAGTACTTC	CATSNGGTGGHEQYF
-	-	TRBV9	TRBJ1-6	TGTGCCAGCAGCGTAGCCGAGGCGGTACCCCTCCACTTT	CASSVAEAVPLHF
-	-	TRBV24-1	TRBJ1-2	TGTGCCACCAGTGACCCCCCTTCGACAGCGACTAACTATGGCTACACCTTC	CATSDPPSTATNYGYTF
-	TRBD1	TRBV2	TRBJ2-5	TGTGCCAGCAGTGGACAGGGGGTCCAAGAGACCCAGTACTTC	CASSGQGVQETQYF
-	-	TRBV5-1	TRBJ1-2	TGCGCCAGCAGCTTGGAACTGGACACGGGCTACACCTTC	CASSLELDTGYTF
-	-	TRBV6-2/TRBV6-3	TRBJ2-7	TGTGCCAGCAGTATCAGTTACGAGCAGTACTTC	CASSISYEQYF
-	-	TRBV25-1	TRBJ1-2	TGTGCCAGCAGAAACAGGGACGATGGCTACACCTTC	CASRNRDDGYTF
-	TRBD1	TRBV15	TRBJ2-1	TGTGCCACCAGCGGCTACAGGGGGCGCGTCTCCTACAATGAGCAGTTCTTC	CATSGYRGRVSYNEQFF
-	-	TRBV5-1	TRBJ1-5	TGCGCCAGCAGCTTGATGGGGGCTGACCAGCCCCAGCATTTT	CASSLMGADQPQHF
-	TRBD1	TRBV20-1	TRBJ1-1	TGCAGTGCTAGGCGGGACAGTCCCTTCTTT	CSARRDSPFF
-	TRBD1	TRBV10-3	TRBJ2-3	TGTGCCATCAGTGATAGTAAGAGGGGGCGAGCAGATACGCAGTATTTT	CAISDSKRGRADTQYF
-	-	TRBV5-1	TRBJ2-7	TGCGCCAGCGGGCATGGACAGCCCTACGAGCAGTACTTC	CASGHGQPYEQYF
-	TRBD1	TRBV7-3	TRBJ1-1	TGTGCCAGCAGCCAGGGGGACGGTGGCACTGAAGCTTTCTTT	CASSQGDGGTEAFF
-	-	TRBV9	TRBJ1-1	TGTGCCAGCAGCGGGGCAGGGGAATCCTACACTGAAGCTTTCTTT	CASSGAGESYTEAFF
once	TRBD1	TRBV28	TRBJ2-7	TGTGCCAGCAGTTACTTGGACAGGGACGAGCAGTACTTC	CASSYLDRDEQYF
-	-	TRBV3-1/TRBV3-2	TRBJ1-5	TGTGCCAGCAGCCTAGGACAGTCCAATCAGCCCCAGCATTTT	CASSLGQSNQPQHF
-	TRBD2	TRBV19	TRBJ2-1	TGTGCCAGTAGTATCCGGCTAGCGGGACGACGCGGCGGTGAGCAGTTCTTC	CASSIRLAGRRGGEQFF
-	TRBD2	TRBV6-5	TRBJ2-7	TGTGCCAGCAAGGAGCGGGAGGTATACGAGCAGTACTTC	CASKEREVYEQYF
-	TRBD2	TRBV6-1	TRBJ2-2	TGTGCCAGCAGTGCGCCTCCGGGACTAGCGGGCGTAACCGGGGAGCTGTTTTTT	CASSAPPGLAGVTGELFF
once	TRBD2	TRBV7-2	TRBJ2-7	TGTGCCAGCAGCTTAGGGACTAGCGGGAGGTCTGTCCCCTACGAGCAGTACTTC	CASSLGTSGRSVPYEQYF
many	TRBD1	TRBV27	TRBJ2-1	TGTGCCAGCACCTTTATAGGGGTAGGGGGACAGGGGGCCCTGAGGCAGTTCTTC	CASTFIGVGGQGALRQFF
few	TRBD2	TRBV5-8	TRBJ2-3	TGTGCCAGCAGCCCGGGGACTAGCGGGACGGGCACAGATACGCAGTATTTT	CASSPGTSGTGTDTQYF
-	-	TRBV5-4	TRBJ2-3	TGTGCCAGCAGCTTGGCCGGCGGGATGTCGACAGATACGCAGTATTTT	CASSLAGGMSTDTQYF
-	-	TRBV19	TRBJ1-5	TGTGCCAGTACCGGTGCCAGGGGTAATCAGCCCCAGCATTTT	CASTGARGNQPQHF
-	-	TRBV20-1	TRBJ2-5	TGCAGTGCTAGTCGGCCAGGGCAAGAGACCCAGTACTTC	CSASRPGQETQYF
-	-	TRBV7-2	TRBJ2-7	TGTGCCAGCAGCGCACAGGGGGGGTCCTACGAGCAGTACTTC	CASSAQGGSYEQYF
-	-	TRBV7-8	TRBJ2-1	TGTGCCAGCAGCCTTTTCAGCCGCGGAACCTACAATGAGCAGTTCTTC	CASSLFSRGTYNEQFF
-	TRBD1	TRBV28	TRBJ1-2	TGTGCCAGCAGTAACCCGGGACAGGGGGTGGTGGACACCTTC	CASSNPGQGVVDTF
-	TRBD1	TRBV5-1	TRBJ1-2	TGCGCCAGCAGCTTGGACAGGGGATATGGCTACACCTTC	CASSLDRGYGYTF
once	TRBD1	TRBV11-2	TRBJ2-7	TGTGCCAGCAGGGGACAGGGAGGCGAGCAGTACTTC	CASRGQGGEQYF
-	-	TRBV11-3	TRBJ1-6	TGTGCCAGCAGCTTAGATCAGAAATCACCCCTCCACTTT	CASSLDQKSPLHF
-	TRBD1	TRBV19	TRBJ1-2	TGTGCCAGTAGTCCCCGCCCGGACAGGGTGCAGGGCTACACCTTC	CASSPRPDRVQGYTF
-	TRBD2	TRBV28	TRBJ2-1	TGTGCCGTGGGAGGGGCCTACAATGAGCAGTTCTTC	CAVGGAYNEQFF
-	TRBD1	TRBV18	TRBJ2-7	TGTGCCAGCTCACCAAAAGCCGGGACAGGGGGCTCTGGATTCTACGAGCAGTACTTC	CASSPKAGTGGSGFYEQYF